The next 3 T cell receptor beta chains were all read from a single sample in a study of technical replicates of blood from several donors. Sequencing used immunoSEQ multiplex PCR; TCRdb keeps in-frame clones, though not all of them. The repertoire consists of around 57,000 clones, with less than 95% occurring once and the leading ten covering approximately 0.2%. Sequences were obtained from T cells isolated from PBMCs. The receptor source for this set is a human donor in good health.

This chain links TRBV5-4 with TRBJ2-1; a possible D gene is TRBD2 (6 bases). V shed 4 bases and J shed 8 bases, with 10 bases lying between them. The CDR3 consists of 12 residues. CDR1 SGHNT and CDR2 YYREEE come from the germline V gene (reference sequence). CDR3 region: CASSRLVDEQFF. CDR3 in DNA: TGTGCCAGCAGCAGACTAGTCGATGAGCAGTTCTTC. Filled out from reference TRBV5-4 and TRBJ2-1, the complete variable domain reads ETGVTQSPTHLIKTRGQQVTLRCSSQSGHNTVSWYQQALGQGPQFIFQYYREEENGRGNFPPRFSGLQFPNYSSELNVNALELDDSALYLCASSRLVDEQFFGPGTRLTVL.

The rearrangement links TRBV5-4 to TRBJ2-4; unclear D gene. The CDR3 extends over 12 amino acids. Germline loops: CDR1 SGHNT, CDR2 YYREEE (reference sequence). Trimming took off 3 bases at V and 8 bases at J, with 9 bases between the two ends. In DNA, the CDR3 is TGTGCCAGCAGCTCTCCTCCGGACATTCAGTACTTC. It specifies CASSSPPDIQYF.

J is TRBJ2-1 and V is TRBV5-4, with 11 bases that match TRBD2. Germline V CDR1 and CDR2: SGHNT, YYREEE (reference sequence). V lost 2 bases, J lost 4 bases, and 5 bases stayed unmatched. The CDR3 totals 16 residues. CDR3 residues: CASSFGSSGGYNEQFF. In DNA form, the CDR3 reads TGTGCCAGCAGCTTTGGTTCTAGCGGGGGGTACAATGAGCAGTTCTTC.